These T cell receptor beta chains were read from a single sample in a study of OX40 agonist ivuxolimab in advanced cancers. Generated by immunoSEQ multiplex PCR, the TCRdb table keeps only in-frame clones and is missing some. The repertoire includes about 130,000 clones, 92% of them detected once, and roughly 0.85% sits in the top ten. Material: CD4+ or CD8+ T cells sorted from blood, obtained in a trial of the OX40 agonist ivuxolimab. The receptor source for this set is an adult with an advanced solid tumor such as melanoma, head and neck, liver or kidney cancer. Both conserved end residues are part of each CDR3. The size of a clone is reported for some rows only, either as once, few or many, or as a class for expanded clones.

v_call	j_call	clone_size	cdr3_aa
TRBV11-2	TRBJ1-1	NA	CASSLDSSYTEAFF
TRBV7-3	TRBJ1-1	NA	CASSRAPGGAGNTEAFF
TRBV2	TRBJ1-6	NA	CASKTGGSYNSPLHF
TRBV10-3	TRBJ1-1	once	CAINQRQGASTEAFF
TRBV5-6	TRBJ1-5	NA	CASSLAGFGNQPQHF
TRBV9	TRBJ1-1	NA	CASSARSLNTEAFF
TRBV9	TRBJ2-7	NA	CASSAQGRYEQYF
TRBV5-4	TRBJ2-5	NA	CASSLSGGETQYF
TRBV4-3	TRBJ1-4	NA	CASSQSDSATNEKLFF
TRBV28	TRBJ1-5	NA	CASTPPLGAGQPQHF
TRBV18	TRBJ2-7	NA	CASSSGQGAQYF
TRBV9	TRBJ1-2	few	CASSVIVGPSVYTF
TRBV9	TRBJ2-1	NA	CASSPRTGSSYNEQFF
TRBV5-5	TRBJ2-2	NA	CASSLELAWDGELFF
TRBV4-2	TRBJ2-1	NA	CASSQDSGRDNEQFF
TRBV5-1	TRBJ2-1	once	CASSYGLTSGRDEQFF
TRBV25-1	TRBJ2-1	once	CASSESGYSYNEQFF
TRBV18	TRBJ2-1	NA	CASSPQNEQFF
TRBV27	TRBJ1-5	NA	CASSSLGGTGGEGNQPQHF
TRBV5-1	TRBJ1-5	NA	CASSLNGQGAQPQHF
TRBV7-7	TRBJ2-3	NA	CASSLVGPASTDTQYF
TRBV18	TRBJ2-2	once	CASSPYTNTGELFF
TRBV18	TRBJ1-1	NA	CASSPREGRENTEAFF
TRBV6-5	TRBJ2-7	once	CASSFSGTSGYEQYF
TRBV4-3	TRBJ1-2	NA	CASSQDLSGGGYGYTF
TRBV6-6	TRBJ1-2	once	CASRGGAESYGYTF
TRBV7-3	TRBJ2-5	NA	CASSPLLLLSGEETQYF
TRBV2	TRBJ1-1	NA	CASRERTVMNTEAFF
TRBV10-3	TRBJ2-7	NA	CAISEKAGSSYEQYF
TRBV30	TRBJ1-2	NA	CASSPDTRLANYGYTF
TRBV4-3	TRBJ1-2	NA	CASSQGGLGRSRGYTF
TRBV30	TRBJ1-2	NA	CAWTTGGQPWGYTF
TRBV18	TRBJ1-1	NA	CASSPLQGKGTSRGTEAFF
TRBV6-6	TRBJ1-4	NA	CASRGDRTTNEKLFF
TRBV27	NA	NA	CASSAPGLAAYEQYF
TRBV28	TRBJ2-7	NA	CASSFHRVFSYEQYF
TRBV2	TRBJ2-2	NA	CASRNRGKNTGELFF
TRBV10-3	TRBJ2-7	NA	CAISEALRAYEQYF
TRBV7-9	TRBJ2-7	NA	CASSSPLRRGQGVYEQYF
TRBV10-3	TRBJ2-1	NA	CAISASRDREGNEQFF
TRBV6-7	NA	NA	CASSYSGSSYEQYF
TRBV10-2	TRBJ1-4	NA	CASSPAGGGLGEKLFF
TRBV19	TRBJ1-6	once	CASSPGGGFDSPLHF
TRBV6-6	TRBJ1-3	NA	CASSYSQGAGNTIYF
TRBV2	TRBJ2-7	NA	CASSAPGLPSEQYF
TRBV7-9	TRBJ2-1	NA	CASDSRSGASYNEQFF
TRBV7-2	TRBJ2-1	NA	CASRPYPSNDEQFF
TRBV28	TRBJ2-7	NA	CASKDFSIRDRPYEQYF
TRBV5-1	TRBJ1-3	NA	CASSWGPQGLSGNTIYF
TRBV20-1	TRBJ2-1	NA	CSARGGGEQFF
TRBV5-1	TRBJ1-1	NA	CASSLFQQTNTEAFF
TRBV28	TRBJ1-1	NA	CASSLAPGRTEAFF
TRBV7-8	TRBJ2-3	NA	CASRGIQGFTDTQYF
TRBV7-6	TRBJ2-7	NA	CASSPWGTYEQYF
TRBV11-2	TRBJ2-7	once	CASSLDGRPLAYYEQYF
TRBV7-3	TRBJ2-3	NA	CASSPGDRPSTDTQYF
TRBV5-1	TRBJ2-5	NA	CASTLGGAVQETQYF
TRBV29-1	TRBJ2-3	once	CSVGGASTDTQYF
TRBV19	TRBJ1-3	NA	CASRVGISSGNTIYF
TRBV18	TRBJ2-7	few	CASSQGGNEQYF